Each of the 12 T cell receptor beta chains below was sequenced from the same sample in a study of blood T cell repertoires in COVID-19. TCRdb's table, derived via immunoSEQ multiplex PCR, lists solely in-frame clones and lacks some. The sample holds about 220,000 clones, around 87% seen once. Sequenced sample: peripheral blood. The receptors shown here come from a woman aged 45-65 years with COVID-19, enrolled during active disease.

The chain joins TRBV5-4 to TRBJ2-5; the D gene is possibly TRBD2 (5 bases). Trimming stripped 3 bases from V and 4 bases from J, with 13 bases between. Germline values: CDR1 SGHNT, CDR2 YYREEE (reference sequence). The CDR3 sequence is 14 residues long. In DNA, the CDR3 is TGTGCCAGCAGCTCCGGGATTCCGGGAGAGACCCAGTACTTC. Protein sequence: CASSSGIPGETQYF. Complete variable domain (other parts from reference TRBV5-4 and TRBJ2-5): ETGVTQSPTHLIKTRGQQVTLRCSSQSGHNTVSWYQQALGQGPQFIFQYYREEENGRGNFPPRFSGLQFPNYSSELNVNALELDDSALYLCASSSGIPGETQYFGPGTRLLVL.

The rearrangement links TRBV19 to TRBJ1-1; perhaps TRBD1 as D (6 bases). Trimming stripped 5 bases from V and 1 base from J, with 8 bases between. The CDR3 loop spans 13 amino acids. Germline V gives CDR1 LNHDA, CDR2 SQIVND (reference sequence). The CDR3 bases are TGTGCCAGTAGTCCACAGGGGAACACTGAAGCTTTCTTT. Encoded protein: CASSPQGNTEAFF. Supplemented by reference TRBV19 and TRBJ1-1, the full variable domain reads DGGITQSPKYLFRKEGQNVTLSCEQNLNHDAMYWYRQDPGQGLRLIYYSQIVNDFQKGDIAEGYSVSREKKESFPLTVTSAQKNPTAFYLCASSPQGNTEAFFGQGTRLTVV.

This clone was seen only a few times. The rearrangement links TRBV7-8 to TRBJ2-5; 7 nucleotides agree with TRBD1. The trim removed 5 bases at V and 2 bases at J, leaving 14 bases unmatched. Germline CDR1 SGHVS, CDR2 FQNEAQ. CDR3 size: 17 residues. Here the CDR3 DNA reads TGTGCCAGCAGCCGGCGCCTTATCGGGACAGTACAAGAGACCCAGTACTTC. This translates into CASSRRLIGTVQETQYF.

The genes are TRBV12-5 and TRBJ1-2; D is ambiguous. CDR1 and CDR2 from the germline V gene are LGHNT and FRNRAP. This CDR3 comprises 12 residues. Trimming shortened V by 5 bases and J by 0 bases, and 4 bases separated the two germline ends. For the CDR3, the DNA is TGTGCTAGTGGTGCAGCTAACTATGGCTACACCTTC. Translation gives CASGAANYGYTF. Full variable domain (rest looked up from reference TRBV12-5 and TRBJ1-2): DARVTQTPRHKVTEMGQEVTMRCQPILGHNTVFWYRQTMMQGLELLAYFRNRAPLDDSGMPKDRFSAEMPDATLATLKIQPSEPRDSAVYFCASGAANYGYTFGSGTRLTVV.

The CDR3 DNA follows: TGTGCCAGCAGCGCTTCAGAGAACACTGAAGCTTTCTTT. Translated, it gives CASSASENTEAFF. This chain uses TRBV9 with TRBJ1-1; D not certain. Germline V gives CDR1 SGDLS, CDR2 YYNGEE. CDR3 length: 13 amino acids. Deletions cut 3 bases from V and 1 base from J, with 7 bases between.

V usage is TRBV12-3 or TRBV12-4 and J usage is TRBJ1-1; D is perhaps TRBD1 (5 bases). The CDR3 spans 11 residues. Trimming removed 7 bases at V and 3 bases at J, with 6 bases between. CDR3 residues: CASTGDTEAFF. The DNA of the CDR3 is TGTGCCAGCACGGGGGACACTGAAGCTTTCTTT.

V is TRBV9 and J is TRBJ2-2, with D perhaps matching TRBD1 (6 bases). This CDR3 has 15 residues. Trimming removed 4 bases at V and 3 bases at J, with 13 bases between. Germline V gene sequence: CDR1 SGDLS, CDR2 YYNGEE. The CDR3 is CASSPREGDTGELFF. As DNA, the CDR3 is TGTGCCAGCAGCCCTCGAGAGGGGGACACCGGGGAGCTGTTTTTT.

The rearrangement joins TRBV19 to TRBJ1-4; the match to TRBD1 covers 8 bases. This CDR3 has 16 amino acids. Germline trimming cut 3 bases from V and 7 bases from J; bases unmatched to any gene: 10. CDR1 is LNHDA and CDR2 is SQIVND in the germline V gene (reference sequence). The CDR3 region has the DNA TGTGCCAGTAGTATTTCTCCAGGGGGCCTAGGTGAAAAACTGTTTTTT. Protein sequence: CASSISPGGLGEKLFF.

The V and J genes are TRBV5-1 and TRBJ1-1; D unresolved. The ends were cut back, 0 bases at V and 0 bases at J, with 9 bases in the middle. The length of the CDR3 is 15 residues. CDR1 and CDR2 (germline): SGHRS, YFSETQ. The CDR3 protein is CASSLVGGLNTEAFF. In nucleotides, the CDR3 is TGCGCCAGCAGCTTGGTTGGAGGTTTGAACACTGAAGCTTTCTTT.

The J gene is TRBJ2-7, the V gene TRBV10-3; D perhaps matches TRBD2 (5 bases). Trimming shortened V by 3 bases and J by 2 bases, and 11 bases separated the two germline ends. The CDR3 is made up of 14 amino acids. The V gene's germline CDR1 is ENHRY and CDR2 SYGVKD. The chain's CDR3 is CAISDGSTTYEQYF. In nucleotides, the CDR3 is TGTGCCATCAGTGATGGGAGTACCACCTACGAGCAGTACTTC.

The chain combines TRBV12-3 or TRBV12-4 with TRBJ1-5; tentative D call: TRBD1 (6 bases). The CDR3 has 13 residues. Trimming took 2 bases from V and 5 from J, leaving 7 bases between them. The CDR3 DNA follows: TGTGCCAGCAGTTTAAGGACAGATCAGCCCCAGCATTTT. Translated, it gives CASSLRTDQPQHF.

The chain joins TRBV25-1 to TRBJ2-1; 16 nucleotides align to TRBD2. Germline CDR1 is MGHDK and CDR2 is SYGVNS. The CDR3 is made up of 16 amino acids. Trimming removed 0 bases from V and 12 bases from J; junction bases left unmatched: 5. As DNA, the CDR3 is TGTGCCAGCAGTGAATACGGGACTAGCGGGGGGGTGGTGCAGTTCTTC. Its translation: CASSEYGTSGGVVQFF. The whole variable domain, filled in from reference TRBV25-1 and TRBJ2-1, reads EADIYQTPRYLVIGTGKKITLECSQTMGHDKMYWYQQDPGMELHLIHYSYGVNSTEKGDLSSESTVSRIRTEHFPLTLESARPSHTSQYLCASSEYGTSGGVVQFFGPGTRLTVL.